These 8 T cell receptor beta chains came from one sample sequenced in a study of blood T cell repertoires in COVID-19. Data came from immunoSEQ multiplex PCR; TCRdb stores just in-frame clones and leaves some out. The data hold over 110,000 clones, with over 70% observed a single time. The sequenced sample consisted of PBMCs or T cells enriched from blood (not recorded which). These receptors all stem from a middle-aged man in a cohort exposed to, infected with or recovered from COVID-19 (not recorded which).

The CDR3 DNA follows: TGTGCCAGCAGTGAAGCTCGGGGGAGCTGGAACACCGGGGAGCTGTTTTTT. As protein: CASSEARGSWNTGELFF. This rearrangement joins TRBV6-1 to TRBJ2-2, with D possibly TRBD2 on 6 matching bases. Trimming took off 0 bases at V and 1 base at J, with 12 bases between the two ends. The CDR3 is made up of 17 amino acids. CDR1 and CDR2 from the germline V gene are MNHNS and SASEGT.

This sequence joins TRBV28 and TRBJ2-3, with 7 nucleotides matching TRBD2. This CDR3 region has 15 residues. Germline V lookup: CDR1 MDHEN, CDR2 SYDVKM. Trimming cost V 1 base and J 1 base; bases outside gene matches: 2. CDR3 residues: CASSLFAGGTDTQYF. The CDR3 nucleotides read TGTGCCAGCAGTTTATTTGCGGGAGGCACAGATACGCAGTATTTT.

The chain recombines TRBV29-1 with TRBJ1-4; 7 positions agree with TRBD1. CDR1 and CDR2 from the germline V gene are SQVTM and ANQGSEA. V was pared by 2 bases and J by 1 base, with 19 bases of the junction left unmatched. The CDR3 has 20 residues. The CDR3 here is CSVERKMGQGVTITNEKLFF. As DNA, the CDR3 is TGCAGCGTTGAACGAAAGATGGGCCAGGGGGTTACTATAACTAATGAAAAACTGTTTTTT.

The J gene is TRBJ2-3, the V gene TRBV21-1; no check of the table's D call, TRBD1, against the DNA was made. TRBV21-1 is classified as a pseudogene. This CDR3 has 16 amino acids. CDR3 DNA sequence: TGTGCCAGCAGCAAAGGACAGGTCCAACCCACAGATACGCAGTATTTT. Translated, it gives CASSKGQVQPTDTQYF.

The chain has TRBV15 and TRBJ2-7; 8 bases are a match to TRBD2. V shed 0 bases and J 3 bases; nucleotides not matched to a gene: 7. In germline, CDR1 is LNHNV, CDR2 YYDKDF (reference sequence). The CDR3 is 16 residues long. The CDR3 sequence is CATSRDQASGYYEQYF. CDR3 DNA: TGTGCCACCAGCAGAGATCAGGCTAGCGGGTACTACGAGCAGTACTTC. Variable domain in full (rest from reference TRBV15 and TRBJ2-7): DAMVIQNPRYQVTQFGKPVTLSCSQTLNHNVMYWYQQKSSQAPKLLFHYYDKDFNNEADTPDNFQSRRPNTSFCFLDIRSPGLGDTAMYLCATSRDQASGYYEQYFGPGTRLTVT.

This rearrangement joins TRBV5-4 to TRBJ2-3; TRBD2 agrees at 8 bases. The CDR3 length is 16 residues. The V segment lost 0 bases and the J segment 2 bases; nucleotides outside the gene matches: 5. Germline CDR1 and CDR2: SGHNT and YYREEE (reference sequence). The CDR3 DNA sequence: TGTGCCAGCAGCTTGGACACTAGCGGACCCACAGATACGCAGTATTTT. Amino acids: CASSLDTSGPTDTQYF.

The chain couples TRBV9 to TRBJ2-4; D possibly corresponds to TRBD2 (5 bases). The ends were cut back, 5 bases at V and 4 bases at J, with 13 bases in the middle. The CDR3 consists of 14 residues. Germline V gene lookup returns CDR1 SGDLS and CDR2 YYNGEE. In nucleotides, the CDR3 is TGTGCCAGCAGACCCCCCCTAGCAAAAAACATTCAGTACTTC. Protein product: CASRPPLAKNIQYF.

The rearrangement links TRBV27 to TRBJ2-5; TRBD2 matches at 12 bases. Germline V CDR1 and CDR2: MNHEY, SMNVEV (reference sequence). The CDR3 is 16 amino acids. Unmatched junction bases numbered 10, after V lost 6 bases and J lost 5 bases. CDR3 sequence (DNA): TGTGCCAGCAGCTTGCTAGCGGGGGGGCCTTTGGAGACCCAGTACTTC. Protein product: CASSLLAGGPLETQYF.